The sample holds many counts of the clone carrying this T cell receptor beta chain. TCRdb reprocessed the PCR reads via MiXCR and lists one record per CDR3 protein. The sample has about 89,000 distinct CDR3 sequences, around 17% seen once; the top ten hold about 0.85%. This entry belongs to a study of molecular identifiers for immune sequencing clone quantification. Trimming shortened V by 5 bases and J by 4 bases, and 14 bases separated the two germline ends. The CDR3 contains 14 residues. CDR1 is SEHNR, CDR2 FQNEAQ, per germline (reference sequence). Sequencing was carried out using naive CD8+ T cells from blood, with Jurkat cell RNA spiked in. Indicated subset: FACS-sorted CD8+CD4-CCR7+CD45RA+ naive T cells. The chain combines TRBV7-9 with TRBJ2-5, with D tentatively TRBD1 (6 bases). The TCR comes from a human donor in good health. Some libraries in this study had Jurkat cell RNA spiked in. CDR3 sequence: CASSPSGVGETQYF. The CDR3 bases are TGTGCCAGCAGCCCCTCAGGGGTAGGAGAGACCCAGTACTTC.